This passage covers 2 T cell receptor beta chains from one sample sequenced in a study of metastatic and nonmetastatic thyroid tumors. Every patient was untreated before thyroid surgery. TCRdb reanalyzed the PCR reads with MiXCR. The sample shows 20,000 to 30,000 clones, 10% to 15% of them seen only once. Sequencing was carried out using blood. The receptors derive from a female donor with papillary thyroid cancer or a benign thyroid nodule (not recorded which). Some clones in this sample may be carry-over from other donors' samples.

This clone is labeled as medium-sized. In DNA, the CDR3 is TGTGCCAGCAGTCCGGGACAGGGGTTTTCACCCCTCCACTTT. Amino acids: CASSPGQGFSPLHF. This sequence joins TRBV28 and TRBJ1-6; 10 bases match TRBD1. The CDR3 has 14 amino acids. CDR1 is MDHEN and CDR2 is SYDVKM in the germline V gene. The trim removed 5 bases at V and 9 bases at J, leaving 4 bases unmatched.

In this sample, this clone turned up many times. The genes are TRBV20-1 and TRBJ2-1, with TRBD2 matching over 9 bases. The CDR3 spans 14 residues. CDR1 is DFQATT and CDR2 is SNEGSKA in the germline V gene (reference sequence). The V segment lost 5 bases and the J segment 10 bases; nucleotides outside the gene matches: 12. The CDR3 reads CSAETSGAVAEQFF. DNA of the CDR3: TGCAGTGCTGAGACTAGCGGAGCCGTCGCGGAGCAGTTCTTC.